The clone carrying this TCR beta chain has only a few counts. Its matching antigen is unknown. Primers used in a second PCR of roughly 6 to 11 cycles were a sample-barcoded 5' primer and a J-beta primer mix. TCRdb fed the 5' RACE reads into MiXCR, producing one record per CDR3 protein. The repertoire holds approximately 1,000,000 distinct CDR3 sequences, with 45% as singletons. These data originate in a study of blood T cells in healthy people across ages. J was trimmed by 4 bases and V by 0 bases; bases with no gene match: 6. This CDR3 contains 16 residues. The study, taken as a whole, reports: Not knowing donor CMV status may have confounded expanded clonotype changes. TCR beta diversity per million T cells fell roughly linearly with age. A greater number of naive CD4+ cells and higher diversity distinguished long-lived donors from aged donors. PBMCs were not sorted, which prevented a conclusive comparison of naive versus antigen-experienced cells.

This chain joins TRBV12-3 or TRBV12-4 and TRBJ2-1; 7 nucleotides line up with TRBD1. The sequenced sample was blood. This clonotype was sampled from a woman aged 55-69 years in good health. CDR3 nucleotides: TGTGCCAGCAGTTTAGCGGGGGACAGAAAATACAATGAGCAGTTCTTC. This encodes CASSLAGDRKYNEQFF.